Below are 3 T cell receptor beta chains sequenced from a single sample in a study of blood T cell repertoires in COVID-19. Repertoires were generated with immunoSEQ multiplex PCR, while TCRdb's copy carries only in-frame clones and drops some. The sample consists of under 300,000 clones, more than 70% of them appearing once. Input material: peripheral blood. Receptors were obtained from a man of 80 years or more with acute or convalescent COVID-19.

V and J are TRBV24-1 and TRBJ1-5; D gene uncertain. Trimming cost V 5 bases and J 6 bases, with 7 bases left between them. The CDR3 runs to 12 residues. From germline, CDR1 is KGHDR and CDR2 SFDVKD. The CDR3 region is CATSAEAQPQHF. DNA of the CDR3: TGTGCCACCAGTGCCGAAGCTCAGCCCCAGCATTTT.

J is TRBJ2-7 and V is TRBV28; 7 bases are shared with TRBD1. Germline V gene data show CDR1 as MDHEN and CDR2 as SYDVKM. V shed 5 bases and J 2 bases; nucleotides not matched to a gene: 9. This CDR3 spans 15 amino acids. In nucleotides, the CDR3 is TGTGCCAGCAGTCCAGGGGGACAGAAGGCCTACGAGCAGTACTTC. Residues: CASSPGGQKAYEQYF.

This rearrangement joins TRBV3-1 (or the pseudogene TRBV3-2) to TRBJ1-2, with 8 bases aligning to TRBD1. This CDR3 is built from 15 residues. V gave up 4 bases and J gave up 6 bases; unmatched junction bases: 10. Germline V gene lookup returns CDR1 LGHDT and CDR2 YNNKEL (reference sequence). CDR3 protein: CASSPVGRTGNGYTF. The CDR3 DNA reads TGTGCCAGCAGCCCCGTAGGTAGGACAGGGAATGGCTACACCTTC.